These T cell receptor beta chains were read from a single sample in a study of OX40 agonist ivuxolimab in advanced cancers. The data were produced by immunoSEQ multiplex PCR, yet TCRdb's version contains in-frame clones alone and is incomplete. There are fewer than 85,000 clones in the sample; approximately 92% occur only once, and under 10% lies in the top ten. Sequenced material: CD4+ or CD8+ T cells sorted from blood, taken in a trial of the OX40 agonist ivuxolimab. These receptors were collected from an adult with an advanced solid tumor such as melanoma, head and neck, liver or kidney cancer. Each CDR3 is given with its conserved first and last residue. The order of the fields is clone size, V gene, CDR3 length, D gene, J gene, CDR3 protein, CDR3 DNA. D genes are given only for firm matches. Clone size appears in some rows only: once, few, many, or a class for an expanded clone.

-	TRBV6-1	13	-	TRBJ2-1	CASSETGYNEQFF	TGTGCCAGCAGTGAAACAGGGTACAATGAGCAGTTCTTC
-	TRBV27	15	TRBD1	TRBJ2-1	CASSPPDRGSHEQFF	TGTGCCAGCAGTCCACCGGACAGGGGTTCACATGAGCAGTTCTTC
-	TRBV5-4	14	-	TRBJ2-7	CASSLGGLNYEQYF	TGTGCCAGCAGCTTGGGGGGGCTTAACTACGAGCAGTACTTC
-	TRBV25-1	10	-	TRBJ2-3	CASSLDTQYF	TGTGCCAGCAGTTTAGATACGCAGTATTTT
-	TRBV5-1	16	-	TRBJ1-1	CASSLELVWGDTEAFF	TGCGCCAGCAGCTTGGAATTGGTGTGGGGGGACACTGAAGCTTTCTTT
-	TRBV2	14	-	TRBJ2-7	CASSGRDSSYEQYF	TGTGCCAGCAGTGGGAGGGACTCATCCTACGAGCAGTACTTC
once	TRBV7-8	15	-	TRBJ1-5	CASSSDLEGDQPQHF	TGTGCCAGCAGCTCGGACTTAGAGGGGGATCAGCCCCAGCATTTT
-	TRBV13	13	TRBD2	TRBJ2-7	CASNDRGGYEQYF	TGTGCCAGCAACGACCGGGGGGGCTACGAGCAGTACTTC
-	TRBV18	18	-	TRBJ2-5	CASSRVRGSTYQQETQYF	TGTGCCAGCTCCCGGGTCCGGGGGTCCACTTACCAACAAGAGACCCAGTACTTC
-	TRBV6-5	13	TRBD1	TRBJ1-1	CASRDRANTEAFF	TGTGCCAGCAGAGACAGGGCGAACACTGAAGCTTTCTTT
-	TRBV5-5	13	-	TRBJ2-2	CASSSPRAGELFF	TGTGCCAGCAGCTCTCCTAGGGCCGGGGAGCTGTTTTTT
-	TRBV7-2	15	TRBD2	TRBJ2-7	CASSQTGTSFHEQYF	TGTGCCAGCAGCCAGACCGGGACTAGCTTCCACGAGCAGTACTTC
once	TRBV25-1	16	-	TRBJ2-7	CASSWAGAGSTMEQYF	TGTGCCAGCAGTTGGGCTGGGGCGGGAAGTACGATGGAGCAGTACTTC
-	TRBV6-6	15	TRBD1	TRBJ1-5	CASSPGTESNQPQHF	TGTGCCAGCAGTCCCGGGACAGAGAGCAATCAGCCCCAGCATTTT
-	TRBV4-3	16	-	TRBJ2-2	CASSQFTGHNTGELFF	TGCGCCAGCAGCCAATTCACGGGACACAACACCGGGGAGCTGTTTTTT
-	TRBV11-2	18	-	TRBJ2-1	CASSLGLIGGSSYNEQFF	TGTGCCAGCAGCTTAGGGCTAATAGGGGGAAGCTCCTACAATGAGCAGTTCTTC
-	TRBV6-5	15	-	TRBJ1-2	CASSNWDTTNYGYTF	TGTGCCAGCAGTAATTGGGACACAACCAACTATGGCTACACCTTC
few	TRBV7-2	13	-	TRBJ2-7	CASSLGGVYEQYF	TGTGCCAGCAGCTTAGGCGGGGTCTACGAGCAGTACTTC
-	TRBV2	13	-	TRBJ1-1	CASSEALGTEAFF	TGTGCCAGCAGTGAGGCCCTGGGGACTGAAGCTTTCTTT